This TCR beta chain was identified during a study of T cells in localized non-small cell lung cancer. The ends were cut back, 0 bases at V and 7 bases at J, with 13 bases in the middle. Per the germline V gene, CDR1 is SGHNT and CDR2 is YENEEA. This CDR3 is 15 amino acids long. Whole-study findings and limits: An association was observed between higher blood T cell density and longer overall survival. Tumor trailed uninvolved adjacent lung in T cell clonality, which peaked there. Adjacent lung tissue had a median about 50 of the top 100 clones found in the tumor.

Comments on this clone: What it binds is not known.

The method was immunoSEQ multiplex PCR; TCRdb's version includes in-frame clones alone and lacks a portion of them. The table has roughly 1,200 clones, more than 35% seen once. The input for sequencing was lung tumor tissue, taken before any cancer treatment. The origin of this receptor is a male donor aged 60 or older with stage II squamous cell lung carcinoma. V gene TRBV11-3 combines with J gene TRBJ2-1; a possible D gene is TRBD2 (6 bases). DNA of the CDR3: TGTGCCAGCAGCTTAGAAAGCGGGCGGCTTAATGAGCAGTTCTTC. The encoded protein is CASSLESGRLNEQFF.